The 27 T cell receptor beta chains reported below all come from one sample, sequenced in a study of blood T cell repertoires in COVID-19. Sequenced by immunoSEQ multiplex PCR; TCRdb stores in-frame clones only, minus some. The sample lists more than 300,000 clones; roughly nine tenths were seen once. Sequencing was done on a sample of PBMCs or T cells enriched from blood (not recorded which). These receptors were obtained from a woman in her 30s who had recovered from COVID-19.

This clone was picked up one time. The rearrangement joins TRBV4-1 to TRBJ2-1; 7 bases match TRBD2. The CDR3 extends over 16 amino acids. Germline loops: CDR1 MGHRA, CDR2 YSYEKL. Trimming took 1 base from V and 3 from J; bases not matched to a gene: 6. The CDR3 spells CASSQASGLSYNEQFF. In DNA form, the CDR3 reads TGCGCCAGCAGCCAAGCCTCGGGACTAAGCTACAATGAGCAGTTCTTC.

V usage is TRBV6-6 and J usage is TRBJ1-2, with 9 bases aligning to TRBD1. Trimming took 2 bases from V and 6 from J; bases not matched to a gene: 4. This CDR3 has 14 residues. Germline V gene lookup returns CDR1 MNHNY and CDR2 SVGAGI (reference sequence). CDR3 loop: CASSYTGGANGYTF. CDR3 coding DNA: TGTGCCAGCAGTTACACAGGGGGCGCAAATGGCTACACCTTC.

The rearrangement uses TRBV12-3 or TRBV12-4 and TRBJ1-5, with D hard to call. Trimming shortened V by 7 bases and J by 5 bases, and 12 bases separated the two germline ends. The length of the CDR3 is 13 residues. Written as DNA, the CDR3 is TGTGCCAGCAAGGGAGGGAGAGATCAGCCCCAGCATTTT. Encoded protein: CASKGGRDQPQHF.

V usage is TRBV28 and J usage is TRBJ1-6; possible D gene TRBD1, 5 bases. Deletions cut 5 bases from V and 10 bases from J, with 21 bases between. Per the germline V gene, CDR1 is MDHEN and CDR2 is SYDVKM. The CDR3 runs to 16 residues. The CDR3 DNA reads as TGTGCCAGCAGTCCCACAGGAAGGGGTGGGGTGTCACCCCTCCACTTT. Translated: CASSPTGRGGVSPLHF.

This clone has only one observation. This specimen includes other DNA sequences encoding the same CDR3. This chain links TRBV5-1 with TRBJ2-2; D gene ambiguous. V was cut by 2 bases and J by 7 bases, with 6 bases left in between. The CDR3 is 12 amino acids. Per germline, CDR1 SGHRS and CDR2 YFSETQ. CDR3 residues: CASSLVSGELFF. The DNA of the CDR3 is TGCGCCAGCAGCTTAGTCAGCGGGGAGCTGTTTTTT.

The chain links TRBV5-4 to TRBJ2-3; D is ambiguous. The CDR3 extends over 14 amino acids. CDR1 is SGHNT, CDR2 YYREEE, per germline (reference sequence). Trimming removed 0 bases at V and 7 bases at J, with 12 bases between. The CDR3 nucleotides are TGTGCCAGCAGCTTGGGACAAGCCCATAATACGCAGTATTTT. Residues: CASSLGQAHNTQYF.

The CDR3 DNA follows: TGCGCCAGCAGCTCGGACAGGTTGAACACTGAAGCTTTCTTT. Amino acids: CASSSDRLNTEAFF. This chain connects TRBV5-1 to TRBJ1-1; 7 nucleotides line up with TRBD1. The germline CDR1 and CDR2 sequences are SGHRS and YFSETQ. This CDR3 has 14 residues. V shed 3 bases and J 0 bases; nucleotides not matched to a gene: 2.

The chain carries TRBV3-1 (or the pseudogene TRBV3-2) and TRBJ2-5; possible D gene TRBD1, 6 bases. Looked up from germline, CDR1 is LGHDT and CDR2 is YNNKEL (reference sequence). This CDR3 region has 14 residues. Trimming took 0 bases from V and 5 from J, leaving 10 bases between them. The CDR3 coding sequence is TGTGCCAGCAGCCAAGATAGGGGGACGGAGACCCAGTACTTC. This translates into CASSQDRGTETQYF.

The chain has TRBV4-3 and TRBJ2-7; D is perhaps TRBD2 (6 bases). V was pared by 2 bases and J by 4 bases, with 12 bases between. CDR3 length: 14 residues. Per the germline V gene, CDR1 is LGHNA and CDR2 is YSLEER. The CDR3 DNA follows: TGCGCCAGCAGCCAAACGGAGGGTCCTTACGAGCAGTACTTC. Its translation: CASSQTEGPYEQYF.

The chain links TRBV7-2 to TRBJ1-2, with TRBD1 identical over 8 bases. From germline, CDR1 is SGHTA and CDR2 FQGNSA. This CDR3 contains 17 residues. Trimming removed 2 bases from V and 8 bases from J; junction bases left unmatched: 16. The CDR3 protein is CASSLMAGGLSIAGYTF. CDR3 coding DNA: TGTGCCAGCAGCTTAATGGCAGGGGGCTTATCTATTGCCGGCTACACCTTC. The entire variable domain, with the rest obtained from reference TRBV7-2 and TRBJ1-2, is as follows: GAGVSQSPSNKVTEKGKDVELRCDPISGHTALYWYRQSLGQGLEFLIYFQGNSAPDKSGLPSDRFSAERTGGSVSTLTIQRTQQEDSAVYLCASSLMAGGLSIAGYTFGSGTRLTVV.

The chain combines TRBV9 with TRBJ1-1; D unresolved. In germline, CDR1 is SGDLS, CDR2 YYNGEE. CDR3 length: 17 residues. Trimming removed 2 bases at V and 5 bases at J, with 22 bases between. CDR3 region: CASSVSHRGFPSTEAFF. The CDR3 region has the DNA TGTGCCAGCAGCGTTAGTCATCGGGGTTTCCCCTCGACTGAAGCTTTCTTT.

This chain joins TRBV2 and TRBJ2-2; TRBD2 matches at 7 bases. This CDR3 has 15 amino acids. Germline values: CDR1 SNHLY, CDR2 FYNNEI. V shed 3 bases and J 4 bases; nucleotides not matched to a gene: 5. The CDR3 here is CASSEVGGVTGELFF. Written as DNA, the CDR3 is TGTGCCAGCAGTGAGGTGGGAGGGGTCACCGGGGAGCTGTTTTTT.

The chain couples TRBV11-2 to TRBJ2-1; possibly TRBD2 for D (6 bases). This CDR3 has 15 amino acids. In germline, CDR1 is SGHAT, CDR2 FQNNGV. V was clipped by 6 bases and J by 5 bases, with 17 bases between them. The DNA of the CDR3 is TGTGCCAGCAGACTAGCACCTGGTGTCCACAATGAGCAGTTCTTC. The encoded protein is CASRLAPGVHNEQFF.

This chain connects TRBV4-1 to TRBJ1-2, with 7 positions matching TRBD1. V shed 0 bases and J 1 base; nucleotides not matched to a gene: 5. CDR3 length: 16 residues. Germline loops: CDR1 MGHRA, CDR2 YSYEKL. This chain's CDR3 is CASSQEGGQGNYGYTF. The CDR3 bases are TGCGCCAGCAGCCAAGAAGGGGGCCAGGGTAACTATGGCTACACCTTC.

V usage is TRBV28 and J usage is TRBJ2-2; a possible D gene is TRBD1 (6 bases). This CDR3 comprises 14 residues. Looked up from germline, CDR1 is MDHEN and CDR2 is SYDVKM. V dropped 6 bases and J dropped 5 bases, with 13 bases sitting between them. The CDR3 here is CASSRGQLTGELFF. In DNA, the CDR3 is TGTGCCAGCAGCCGCGGACAGCTTACCGGGGAGCTGTTTTTT.

The table lists this clone with a count of one. The V gene is TRBV29-1, the J gene TRBJ2-2; 7 bases align to TRBD1. The CDR3 contains 14 residues. The germline gives CDR1 SQVTM, CDR2 ANQGSEA. V dropped 5 bases and J dropped 0; count of bases not matched to a gene: 3. CDR3 residues: CSVSGTANTGELFF. The CDR3 region has the DNA TGCAGCGTTTCCGGGACAGCGAACACCGGGGAGCTGTTTTTT.

The table lists this clone with a count of one. Here the CDR3 reads CASSLDGRAAFGGELFF. The CDR3 coding sequence is TGTGCCAGCAGCTTAGACGGGAGGGCCGCGTTCGGCGGGGAGCTGTTTTTT. V usage is TRBV7-8 and J usage is TRBJ2-2, with 8 nucleotides matching TRBD2. The CDR3 runs 17 residues. The germline V gene encodes CDR1 SGHVS and CDR2 FQNEAQ. Unmatched junction bases numbered 11, after V lost 1 base and J lost 7 bases.

CDR3 nucleotide sequence: TGTGCCAGCAGTGCAGGGGCCGGCTACACCTTC. Its translation is CASSAGAGYTF. The rearrangement joins TRBV27 to TRBJ1-2; tentative D call: TRBD1 (6 bases). In germline, CDR1 is MNHEY, CDR2 SMNVEV (reference sequence). V was shortened by 5 bases and J by 8 bases, with 9 bases between the two germline ends. The CDR3 is 11 residues long.

This CDR3 reads CASSSISDTQYF. In DNA, the CDR3 is TGTGCCAGCAGTTCCATTTCAGATACGCAGTATTTT. The chain recombines TRBV12-3 or TRBV12-4 with TRBJ2-3; no clear D gene. The CDR3 extends over 12 amino acids. The V gene lost 4 bases and the J gene lost 4 bases, with 6 bases spanning the gap.

This rearrangement joins TRBV6-5 to TRBJ2-7; TRBD2 might be the D (6 bases). V lost 8 bases, J lost 3 bases, and 17 bases lay in between. CDR1 and CDR2 from the germline V gene are MNHEY and SVGAGI. This CDR3 spans 14 amino acids. The CDR3 loop is CASSRVGGIYEQYF. CDR3 nucleotide sequence: TGTGCCAGCTCAAGAGTTGGGGGGATCTACGAGCAGTACTTC.

The genes are TRBV19 and TRBJ2-1; 11 bases line up with TRBD2. In germline, CDR1 is LNHDA, CDR2 SQIVND (reference sequence). With 6 bases clipped from V and 0 bases from J, the junction kept 7 bases outside the gene matches. This CDR3 region has 17 residues. In DNA form, the CDR3 reads TGTGCCAGTAGCCCGGCTAGCGGGAGGAGCTCCTACAATGAGCAGTTCTTC. It specifies CASSPASGRSSYNEQFF.

CDR3 region: CASSVGQRNYGYTF. The CDR3 DNA sequence: TGTGCCAGTAGTGTGGGACAGCGGAACTATGGCTACACCTTC. The chain is built from TRBV19 and TRBJ1-2; 7 positions match TRBD1. The CDR3 sequence is 14 residues long. The J segment lost 2 bases and the V segment lost 5 bases, leaving 5 bases of the junction unmatched. Germline CDR1 LNHDA, CDR2 SQIVND (reference sequence).

The chain employs TRBV5-5 and TRBJ2-1, with D perhaps TRBD2 (5 bases). The germline V and J ends were trimmed by 3 bases and 7 bases, with 11 bases remaining between them. The CDR3 sequence is 13 residues long. CDR1 is SGHKS and CDR2 is YYEKEE in the germline V gene (reference sequence). CDR3 in amino acids: CASSWTGYNEQFF. In DNA form, the CDR3 reads TGTGCCAGCAGCTGGACGGGGTATAATGAGCAGTTCTTC.

Regarding this clone: Relative to the germline gene, one junction end is altered; a read error may explain this. This chain connects TRBV28 to TRBJ2-7; 9 bases agree with TRBD1. CDR1 is MDHEN, CDR2 SYDVKM, per germline. This CDR3 is built from 11 residues. CDR3 nucleotide sequence: TGTGCCAGCGGGAGTAGGGACAGGGAAGGCTTC. It encodes CASGSRDREGF. Variable domain in full (rest from reference TRBV28 and TRBJ2-7): DVKVTQSSRYLVKRTGEKVFLECVQDMDHENMFWYRQDPGLGLRLIYFSYDVKMKEKGDIPEGYSVSREKKERFSLILESASTNQTSMYLCASGSRDREGFGPGTRLTVT.

V usage is TRBV19 and J usage is TRBJ1-6; 10 positions agree with TRBD1. This CDR3 has 17 residues. The ends lost 5 bases at V and 7 bases at J; junction bases unmatched: 11. Germline lookup yields CDR1 LNHDA and CDR2 SQIVND (reference sequence). This CDR3 reads CASSPQTGGVSNSPLHF. The CDR3, as DNA: TGTGCCAGTAGTCCCCAGACAGGGGGCGTCTCCAATTCACCCCTCCACTTT.

The chain links TRBV7-9 to TRBJ2-7, with TRBD1 identical over 8 bases. CDR3 length: 14 residues. The V segment lost 3 bases and the J segment 3 bases; nucleotides outside the gene matches: 4. The germline V gene has CDR1 SEHNR and CDR2 FQNEAQ (reference sequence). The CDR3 DNA follows: TGTGCCAGCAGCTTGGGGGACAGGTTCTACGAGCAGTACTTC. This sequence encodes CASSLGDRFYEQYF.

This clone is a singleton in its sample. The chain employs TRBV28 and TRBJ1-6, with 10 bases lining up with TRBD1. The J segment lost 8 bases and the V segment lost 7 bases, leaving 8 bases of the junction unmatched. Germline V CDR1 and CDR2: MDHEN, SYDVKM. The CDR3 has 15 amino acids. The CDR3 DNA follows: TGTGCCAGCATCCCCGGGACAGGGGTTTATTCACCCCTCCACTTT. The encoded protein is CASIPGTGVYSPLHF.